Listed below are T cell receptor beta chains from one sample, sequenced in a study of blood T cell repertoires in COVID-19. Produced via immunoSEQ multiplex PCR; TCRdb's table is partial and in-frame only. In the table there are about 170,000 clones, 80% to 90% of which are singletons. Specimen: PBMCs or T cells enriched from blood (not recorded which). These receptors originate from a woman in her forties or fifties in a cohort exposed to, infected with or recovered from COVID-19 (not recorded which). CDR3s include the opening cysteine and the closing phenylalanine or tryptophan. The D gene is left open where the match is weak. A row's size may be missing; if present it is once, few, many or a size class.

v_call	clone_size	d_call	j_call	cdr3_aa	cdr3_nt
TRBV10-3	-	TRBD1	TRBJ1-5	CAIRDRVDQPQHF	TGTGCCATCAGGGACAGGGTGGATCAGCCCCAGCATTTT
TRBV7-6	-	TRBD1	TRBJ2-3	CASSYSFGTGGTDTQYF	TGTGCCAGCAGCTACTCGTTCGGGACAGGGGGCACAGATACGCAGTATTTT
TRBV14	-	-	TRBJ1-5	CASSQALTQVPGDQPQHF	TGTGCCAGCAGCCAAGCGCTAACCCAAGTGCCGGGAGACCAGCCCCAGCATTTT
TRBV9	-	-	TRBJ1-4	CASSVDTGATNEKLFF	TGTGCCAGCAGCGTAGACACCGGAGCAACTAATGAAAAACTGTTTTTT
TRBV27	-	-	TRBJ2-1	CASSPRTDTYNEQFF	TGCGCCAGCAGTCCCCGGACGGACACGTACAATGAGCAGTTCTTC
TRBV10-3	-	-	TRBJ1-2	CAIPGAQGSGYTF	TGTGCCATCCCTGGGGCACAGGGTTCTGGCTACACCTTC
TRBV5-5	-	TRBD1	TRBJ1-6	CASSLAPDRVNYNSPLHF	TGTGCCAGCAGCTTGGCTCCGGACAGGGTTAACTATAATTCACCCCTCCACTTT
TRBV30	-	TRBD1	TRBJ2-7	CAWQGTGGYYEQYF	TGTGCCTGGCAAGGGACAGGGGGTTACTACGAGCAGTACTTC
TRBV4-2	-	-	TRBJ1-5	CASSQDSADQPQHF	TGTGCCAGCAGCCAAGATTCCGCAGATCAGCCCCAGCATTTT
TRBV6-2/TRBV6-3	few	TRBD1	TRBJ1-6	CASSYSGTGANSPLHF	TGTGCCAGCAGTTACTCCGGGACAGGGGCCAATTCACCCCTCCACTTT
TRBV19	-	-	TRBJ2-3	CASRVVGTDTQYF	TGTGCCAGTAGGGTAGTCGGCACAGATACGCAGTATTTT
TRBV6-2/TRBV6-3	-	-	TRBJ1-6	CASSAAGKSSPLHF	TGTGCCAGCAGTGCGGCAGGGAAAAGTTCACCCCTCCACTTT
TRBV7-7	-	-	TRBJ1-3	CASSSRGHGTEPHGNTIYF	TGTGCTAGCAGCTCCCGGGGACATGGGACGGAACCTCATGGAAACACCATATATTTT
TRBV16	-	TRBD1	TRBJ1-1	CASSPRTTGVNTEAFF	TGTGCCAGCAGCCCCCGGACGACAGGGGTGAACACTGAAGCTTTCTTT
TRBV4-1	-	-	TRBJ1-3	CASSQDPTSLSSGNTIYF	TGCGCCAGCAGCCAAGATCCGACTTCCCTGAGCTCTGGAAACACCATATATTTT
TRBV9	-	-	TRBJ2-1	CASWGPPHNEQFF	TGTGCCAGCTGGGGCCCTCCCCACAATGAGCAGTTCTTC
TRBV5-5	-	TRBD2	TRBJ2-2	CAGGLALTGELFF	TGTGCCGGCGGACTAGCTCTGACCGGGGAGCTGTTTTTT
TRBV7-2	-	-	TRBJ1-1	CASSSAGLGGGAFF	TGTGCCAGCAGCTCAGCGGGGCTCGGGGGTGGTGCTTTCTTT
TRBV10-3	once	-	TRBJ1-5	CAISESETRIPQPQHF	TGTGCCATCAGTGAGTCAGAGACACGAATCCCTCAGCCCCAGCATTTT
TRBV3-1/TRBV3-2	-	TRBD2	TRBJ2-3	CASSFRGGTDTQYF	TGTGCCAGCAGCTTCCGGGGGGGCACAGATACGCAGTATTTT
TRBV5-1	once	TRBD1	TRBJ1-3	CASSSTYRGGNTIYF	TGCGCCAGCAGCTCCACTTACAGGGGAGGAAACACCATATATTTT
TRBV6-5	once	TRBD1	TRBJ2-7	CASRGGQGASGYF	TGTGCCAGCAGGGGGGGACAGGGGGCGAGCGGGTACTTC
TRBV28	-	TRBD1	TRBJ1-1	CASDYVGTVNTEAFF	TGTGCCAGCGATTATGTCGGGACAGTAAACACTGAAGCTTTCTTT
TRBV9	-	-	TRBJ2-2	CASSAFGTPAVSGELFF	TGTGCCAGCAGCGCCTTCGGGACTCCGGCCGTGAGCGGGGAGCTGTTTTTT
TRBV19	-	TRBD1	TRBJ2-3	CASSSLQGARDTQYF	TGTGCCAGTAGTAGTTTACAGGGGGCAAGAGATACGCAGTATTTT
TRBV3-1/TRBV3-2	-	-	TRBJ2-4	CASSQGPTAKNIQYF	TGTGCCAGCAGCCAGGGGCCCACAGCCAAAAACATTCAGTACTTC
TRBV19	-	-	TRBJ1-5	CASSIGQGSSSNQPQHF	TGTGCCAGTAGTATTGGGCAGGGCAGTAGTAGCAATCAGCCCCAGCATTTT
TRBV3-1/TRBV3-2	once	-	TRBJ1-4	CASSQEVYGGRPEKLFF	TGTGCCAGCAGCCAAGAGGTGTACGGAGGGAGACCTGAAAAACTGTTTTTT
TRBV5-1	-	TRBD1	TRBJ2-7	CASTLTGGSYEQYF	TGCGCCAGCACCTTGACAGGGGGGTCCTACGAGCAGTACTTC
TRBV28	-	TRBD1	TRBJ2-2	CASSVLGTANTGELFF	TGTGCCAGCAGCGTCCTCGGGACAGCGAACACCGGGGAGCTGTTTTTT
TRBV4-3	-	-	TRBJ2-7	CASSQVLGGQSYEQYF	TGCGCCAGCAGCCAAGTTCTTGGGGGCCAGTCCTACGAGCAGTACTTC
TRBV7-7	-	TRBD2	TRBJ2-5	CASSLGPSGTRVETQYF	TGTGCTAGCAGCTTAGGCCCGTCCGGGACTAGGGTAGAGACCCAGTACTTC
TRBV19	-	-	TRBJ1-5	CASRDSRGMEQPQHF	TGTGCCAGTAGAGACTCCCGGGGAATGGAACAGCCCCAGCATTTT
TRBV28	-	-	TRBJ2-2	CASSFRQAYTGELFF	TGTGCCAGCAGTTTCCGGCAGGCGTACACCGGGGAGCTGTTTTTT
TRBV3-1/TRBV3-2	few	-	TRBJ2-3	CASSPTSSGADTQYF	TGTGCCAGCAGCCCAACTTCGAGCGGAGCAGATACGCAGTATTTT
TRBV11-1	-	-	TRBJ2-3	CASSVPSTDTQYF	TGTGCCAGCAGCGTCCCAAGCACAGATACGCAGTATTTT
TRBV19	few	TRBD1	TRBJ2-3	CASRLTGLGDTQYF	TGTGCCAGTAGGTTGACAGGGTTGGGAGATACGCAGTATTTT
TRBV3-1/TRBV3-2	-	TRBD1	TRBJ1-3	CASSLRQGGGNTIYF	TGTGCCAGCAGCCTTCGACAGGGTGGGGGAAACACCATATATTTT
TRBV7-9	once	TRBD2	TRBJ2-2	CASSLLAGGPTGELFF	TGTGCCAGCAGCTTACTAGCGGGAGGGCCCACCGGGGAGCTGTTTTTT